Listed below are T cell receptor beta chains from one sample, sequenced in a study of blood T cell repertoires in COVID-19. Libraries were prepared by immunoSEQ multiplex PCR; TCRdb keeps only in-frame clonotypes and omits some of them. The data hold some 240,000 clones, with roughly 85% observed a single time. The sequencing sample was made of peripheral blood. The source of these receptors is a woman aged 65 to 85 with COVID-19, enrolled during active disease. Both conserved end residues are part of each CDR3. Fields, in order: clone size, J gene, D gene, V gene, CDR3 DNA, CDR3 protein. A D gene is named only where the DNA matches it firmly. Clone size, where shown, is once, few, many, or a class for clones that have expanded.

>-|TRBJ2-2|-|TRBV7-2
TGTGCCAGCAGCCCCAGGGGGAGGACCGGGGAGCTGTTTTTT
CASSPRGRTGELFF
>-|TRBJ2-5|TRBD1|TRBV5-8
TGTGCCAGCAGCTTGGGGGACAGTCAAGAGACCCAGTACTTC
CASSLGDSQETQYF
>-|TRBJ2-5|TRBD2|TRBV2
TGTGCCAGCAGTGTCGGGACTAGAGGGCCGGGGGAGACCCAGTACTTC
CASSVGTRGPGETQYF
>-|TRBJ1-5|-|TRBV19
TGTGCCAGTACCGACCTGACCCGAGGGTCAAATCAGCCCCAGCATTTT
CASTDLTRGSNQPQHF
>-|TRBJ1-1|-|TRBV25-1
TGTGCCAGCAGTGTTAACGACAAACCCTTGAACACTGAAGCTTTCTTT
CASSVNDKPLNTEAFF
>once|TRBJ1-5|-|TRBV6-2/TRBV6-3
TGTGCCAGCAGTCGCGACAGAAGTTATAGCAATCAGCCCCAGCATTTT
CASSRDRSYSNQPQHF
>few|TRBJ1-1|-|TRBV27
TGTGCCAGCAGTTTATCCGAGACGGACTTGAACACTGAAGCTTTCTTT
CASSLSETDLNTEAFF
>-|TRBJ2-3|-|TRBV7-3
TGTGCCAGCAGCTCGGGCGACGGGGGAGATACGCAGTATTTT
CASSSGDGGDTQYF
>-|TRBJ1-2|-|TRBV19
TGTGCCAGTAGTATATGGGACACATTCAGTTTAGGGGCTAACTATGGCTACACCTTC
CASSIWDTFSLGANYGYTF
>-|TRBJ2-2|-|TRBV7-2
TGTGCCAGCAACCCCCAGGGCACCGGGGAGCTGTTTTTT
CASNPQGTGELFF
>-|TRBJ2-5|-|TRBV7-2
TGTGCCAGCAGCTTAAGGCAGGGAAGTTGGGAGACCCAGTACTTC
CASSLRQGSWETQYF
>-|TRBJ1-5|TRBD1|TRBV19
TGTGCCAGTAGTATAGGGACAGGCGAGTGGCCCCAGCATTTT
CASSIGTGEWPQHF
>once|TRBJ1-3|-|TRBV6-5
TGTGCCAGCTTCGGAGGGCCCTCTGGAAACACCATATATTTT
CASFGGPSGNTIYF
>-|TRBJ1-5|-|TRBV19
TGTGCCAGTAGTTTCGGGGGCAATCAGCCCCAGCATTTT
CASSFGGNQPQHF
>-|TRBJ1-5|-|TRBV3-1/TRBV3-2
TGTGCCAGCAGCCAAGATACAGCCACTCAGCCCCAGCATTTT
CASSQDTATQPQHF
>-|TRBJ1-1|TRBD1|TRBV6-1
TGTGCCAGCAGTGAATTGGGACAGGGCGGGACTGAAGCTTTCTTT
CASSELGQGGTEAFF
>-|TRBJ1-2|-|TRBV6-1
TGTGCCAGCAGTGAGAGTATGGGCAGGGTGAATGGCTACACCTTC
CASSESMGRVNGYTF
>-|TRBJ1-1|-|TRBV5-1
TGCGCCAGCAGACGACAGCAAGAAGCTTTCTTT
CASRRQQEAFF
>-|TRBJ2-5|TRBD2|TRBV5-1
TGCGCCAGCAGCCCCTACGGGACTAGCGGGAGGGCTGGAGAGACCCAGTACTTC
CASSPYGTSGRAGETQYF
>-|TRBJ1-1|-|TRBV30
TGTGCCTGGAGTGTAACAATGAACACTGAAGCTTTCTTT
CAWSVTMNTEAFF